These 14 T cell receptor beta chains were all obtained from the same sample, sequenced in a study of blood T cell repertoires in COVID-19. Profiled with immunoSEQ multiplex PCR; TCRdb holds only in-frame clones, not every one. The table lists 150,000 to 200,000 clones, nearly 90% of them singletons, with 0.55% to 0.8% in the top ten. The sequenced sample consisted of peripheral blood. The receptors stem from a man aged 45-65 years with acute or convalescent COVID-19.

Here the CDR3 reads CASSIGQGWTGELFF. The CDR3 DNA reads TGTGCCAGTAGTATCGGACAGGGTTGGACCGGGGAGCTGTTTTTT. The J gene is TRBJ2-2, the V gene TRBV19, with 8 bases identical to TRBD1. This CDR3 is 15 amino acids long. Germline V gene lookup returns CDR1 LNHDA and CDR2 SQIVND (reference sequence). Germline trimming cut 3 bases from V and 5 bases from J; bases unmatched to any gene: 5. Supplemented by reference TRBV19 and TRBJ2-2, the full variable domain reads DGGITQSPKYLFRKEGQNVTLSCEQNLNHDAMYWYRQDPGQGLRLIYYSQIVNDFQKGDIAEGYSVSREKKESFPLTVTSAQKNPTAFYLCASSIGQGWTGELFFGEGSRLTVL.

This chain joins TRBV3-1 (or the pseudogene TRBV3-2) and TRBJ2-5; no clear D gene. This CDR3 is 11 amino acids long. The germline V gene has CDR1 LGHDT and CDR2 YNNKEL (reference sequence). Trimming removed 2 bases at V and 5 bases at J, with 3 bases between. The CDR3 sequence: CASSQLETQYF. The CDR3 DNA follows: TGTGCCAGCAGCCAACTCGAGACCCAGTACTTC.

This chain joins TRBV27 and TRBJ2-5; TRBD2 matches 7 bases. CDR3 length equals 14 residues. Germline V gene lookup returns CDR1 MNHEY and CDR2 SMNVEV (reference sequence). Germline trimming cut 8 bases from V and 1 base from J; bases unmatched to any gene: 7. The CDR3 nucleotides read TGTGCCAGCGCGTCTAGCGGTATCCAAGAGACCCAGTACTTC. It is translated as CASASSGIQETQYF.

The J gene is TRBJ2-5, the V gene TRBV18, with 13 bases identical to TRBD2. CDR3 length: 14 amino acids. CDR1 KGHSH and CDR2 LQKENI come from the germline V gene. Trimming cost V 4 bases and J 4 bases; bases outside gene matches: 0. CDR3 loop: CASSRTSGGETQYF. The CDR3 nucleotides read TGTGCCAGCTCACGGACTAGCGGGGGAGAGACCCAGTACTTC. Full variable domain (outside the CDR3, taken from reference TRBV18 and TRBJ2-5): NAGVMQNPRHLVRRRGQEARLRCSPMKGHSHVYWYRQLPEEGLKFMVYLQKENIIDESGMPKERFSAEFPKEGPSILRIQQVVRGDSAAYFCASSRTSGGETQYFGPGTRLLVL.

V and J are TRBV30 and TRBJ1-1; D is perhaps TRBD1 (5 bases). V dropped 3 bases and J dropped 2 bases, with 16 bases sitting between them. Germline CDR1 and CDR2: GTSNPN and SVGIG (reference sequence). This CDR3 contains 15 residues. As DNA, the CDR3 is TGTGCCTGGAGCCCTTGGGGCAAAACTAACACTGAAGCTTTCTTT. Translation: CAWSPWGKTNTEAFF.

A single count supports this clone. The chain is built from TRBV10-3 and TRBJ2-7; 7 bases are a match to TRBD1. The CDR3 totals 13 residues. CDR1 is ENHRY and CDR2 is SYGVKD in the germline V gene. J lost 0 bases, V lost 6 bases, and 2 bases had no gene match. The CDR3 loop is CAISGDSSYEQYF. In nucleotides, the CDR3 is TGTGCCATCAGCGGGGACAGCTCCTACGAGCAGTACTTC.

The rearrangement links TRBV6-6 to TRBJ1-3; 7 bases agree with TRBD1. The CDR3 has 16 amino acids. The J segment lost 0 bases and the V segment lost 6 bases, leaving 8 bases of the junction unmatched. Germline V gives CDR1 MNHNY, CDR2 SVGAGI (reference sequence). CDR3 bases: TGTGCCAGCAGCTATAACAGGGGCACCTCTGGAAACACCATATATTTT. Translated, it gives CASSYNRGTSGNTIYF.

The V call is TRBV5-5, the J call TRBJ1-3, with D maybe TRBD1 (5 bases). The ends were cut back, 5 bases at V and 0 bases at J, with 9 bases in the middle. CDR3 length equals 14 residues. Germline V gene sequence: CDR1 SGHKS, CDR2 YYEKEE (reference sequence). The CDR3 DNA is TGTGCCAGCAGAACTACAGGCTCTGGAAACACCATATATTTT. Protein: CASRTTGSGNTIYF.

The rearrangement links TRBV12-3 or TRBV12-4 to TRBJ1-2; D gene ambiguous. Trimming cost V 7 bases and J 2 bases, with 11 bases left between them. The CDR3 totals 13 residues. The CDR3 protein is CASTPTGNYGYTF. CDR3 in DNA: TGTGCCAGCACCCCGACTGGAAACTATGGCTACACCTTC.

The gene calls are TRBV2 and TRBJ1-6; 11 bases agree with TRBD1. The CDR3 has 15 amino acids. The germline CDR1 and CDR2 sequences are SNHLY and FYNNEI. Trimming at V came to 6 bases and at J to 9 bases, leaving 7 bases not matched to a gene. CDR3 sequence: CASRVDRGRGSPLHF. In DNA form, the CDR3 reads TGTGCCAGCAGGGTGGACAGGGGGCGAGGTTCACCCCTCCACTTT.

This chain joins TRBV19 and TRBJ2-1, with TRBD2 matching 9 bases. CDR1 and CDR2 from the germline V gene are LNHDA and SQIVND (reference sequence). Losses at the gene ends were 3 bases for V and 7 bases for J; bases not matched to a gene: 7. The CDR3 runs to 15 residues. CDR3 in DNA: TGTGCCAGTAGTATTTTAGGGACTAGCCGGAATGAGCAGTTCTTC. Its protein is CASSILGTSRNEQFF.

The genes are TRBV24-1 and TRBJ2-2; D gene uncertain. V lost 4 bases and J lost 0, with 14 bases in between. The CDR3 length is 17 residues. CDR1 is KGHDR and CDR2 is SFDVKD in the germline V gene. This CDR3 is CATSESPRSANTGELFF. Written as DNA, the CDR3 is TGTGCCACCAGTGAATCCCCAAGGAGCGCGAACACCGGGGAGCTGTTTTTT.

The J gene is TRBJ1-6, the V gene TRBV20-1, with no clear D. Germline CDR1 is DFQATT and CDR2 is SNEGSKA (reference sequence). Trimming cost V 6 bases and J 5 bases, with 5 bases left between them. The CDR3 contains 11 residues. CDR3 sequence reads: CSAGDNSPLHF. CDR3 DNA sequence: TGCAGTGCCGGGGATAATTCACCCCTCCACTTT.

This chain uses TRBV28 with TRBJ2-5; 14 bases match TRBD2. The CDR3 is 19 residues long. V lost 1 base to trimming and J lost 1 base; unmatched junction nucleotides: 8. Germline CDR1 and CDR2: MDHEN and SYDVKM. CDR3 protein: CASSLSLGLAGVIQETQYF. The CDR3 DNA reads as TGTGCCAGCAGTTTATCCCTGGGACTAGCGGGAGTAATCCAAGAGACCCAGTACTTC.